These 5 T cell receptor beta chains share one sample of origin, sequenced in a study of regulatory T cells in long-lasting Graves disease (dated by TCRdb to the early 2020s). The sample's time point label, decoded: newly diagnosed GD, antithyroid drugs for less than 3 months. RNA was extracted from PBMCs in TRIzol for both TCR sequencing and RNA sequencing. Library preparation was by multiplex PCR. Sequencing instrument: Illumina HiSeq 4000. iRepertoire HTBI primers and Arm-PCR amplification of CDR3 regions were used to construct TCR beta libraries. Through fastp at Q25 and MiXCR, TCRdb rebuilt clones from the public reads, retaining in-frame beta chains. CDR3 protein duplicates are merged, each entry listing the most common genes and DNA. The sample records hundreds of thousands of distinct CDR3 sequences, 15% of which are singletons. The ten biggest clones cover about 7.8% of the sample. These same data were also listed under a study on T cells in Graves' hyperthyroidism and ophthalmopathy.

The specimen comprised peripheral blood mononuclear cells (PBMCs), sampled at new diagnosis, from a patient treated with antithyroid drugs. These receptor sequences come from a woman aged 40 to 55 with Graves disease. Donor details come from another sample of the same person, matched by shared clones.

This clonotype turned up a few times. At one of its ends the junction is not consistent with the germline gene, which may arise from a read error. This rearrangement joins TRBV6-1 to TRBJ2-7; D is possibly TRBD1 or TRBD2 (5 bases each). Germline V lookup: CDR1 MNHNS, CDR2 SASEGT. This CDR3 comprises 12 residues. The CDR3 reads CASSGTSYEQYF. CDR3 bases: TGCGCCAGCTCAGGGACCTCCTACGAGCAGTACTTC.

This clonotype was seen at least ten times. V gene TRBV5-1 combines with J gene TRBJ2-3; a weak D match, TRBD1 (6 bases). The V gene's germline CDR1 is SGHRS and CDR2 YFSETQ. The CDR3 is 16 residues long. Trimming removed 0 bases at V and 2 bases at J, with 13 bases between. In nucleotides, the CDR3 is TGCGCCAGCAGCTTGGCCAATACAGGGCTCACAGATACGCAGTATTTT. Its protein is CASSLANTGLTDTQYF.

The table lists this clonotype with many counts. The J gene is TRBJ2-7, the V gene TRBV29-1, with 7 bases lining up with TRBD2. Trimming removed 4 bases from V and 0 bases from J; junction bases left unmatched: 6. This CDR3 is 14 amino acids long. CDR1 SQVTM and CDR2 ANQGSEA come from the germline V gene. The CDR3 protein is CSVARGGSSYEQYF. The CDR3 DNA reads TGCAGCGTTGCCCGCGGCGGGAGCTCCTACGAGCAGTACTTC.

In its sample, this clonotype was seen many times. V and J are TRBV2 and TRBJ2-1; weak D call: TRBD2 (6 bases). CDR1 is SNHLY and CDR2 is FYNNEI in the germline V gene. The CDR3 runs 14 residues. V lost 8 bases and J 5 bases, leaving 16 bases between the germline ends. The CDR3 region is CASRGTGLHNEQFF. The CDR3 bases are TGTGCCAGCCGCGGGACTGGTCTCCACAATGAGCAGTTCTTC. The full variable domain, with the rest looked up from reference TRBV2 and TRBJ2-1, is EPEVTQTPSHQVTQMGQEVILRCVPISNHLYFYWYRQILGQKVEFLVSFYNNEISEKSEIFDDQFSVERPDGSNFTLKIRSTKLEDSAMYFCASRGTGLHNEQFFGPGTRLTVL.

This clonotype was seen repeatedly, ten times or more. The V call is TRBV7-3, the J call TRBJ1-6; 7 nucleotides align to TRBD1. Germline values: CDR1 SGHTA, CDR2 FQGTGA. V shed 5 bases and J 5 bases; nucleotides not matched to a gene: 15. The CDR3 is 18 residues long. CDR3 DNA: TGTGCCAGCAGCGCTAAAGGGGGGACAGAATTAAATAATTCACCCCTCCACTTT. Translating gives CASSAKGGTELNNSPLHF.